The clone carrying this T cell receptor (beta chain) was observed many times. Its antigen remains unknown. The read comes to an end 3 residues before the CDR3 does, leaving the germline J gene to fill in the end. This sample is part of a study of T cell clonality in common variable immunodeficiency. Regarding the study as a whole: Common variable immunodeficiency TCR beta sequences reportedly had fewer deletions and N-nucleotide insertions. CVID subjects had higher TCRbeta clonality than healthy controls, most marked in about a third.

The data were produced by immunoSEQ multiplex PCR, yet TCRdb's version contains in-frame clones alone and is incomplete. The specimen has about 59,000 clones, none found just once. Deletions cut 4 bases from V and 5 bases from J, with 18 bases between. Germline loops: CDR1 MNHNS, CDR2 SASEGT. There are 15 residues in the CDR3. The TCR comes from a person aged 18 to 70 in good health. The sequenced material came from peripheral blood mononuclear cells. This chain links TRBV6-1 with TRBJ2-7, with D maybe TRBD2 (6 bases). The CDR3 region is CASSGPADGGHEQYF. CDR3 DNA, as far as it was read: TGTGCCAGCAGTGGCCCCGCCGACGGGGGACACGAG.